This T cell receptor beta chain was sequenced during a study of T cells after yellow fever vaccination. General study points: Weaker, the secondary response had a peak occurring faster, on day 5 versus 15. Clones from primary vaccination mostly reappeared after the booster (around 97% CD4, approximately 86% CD8).

TCR cDNA, made by 5'RACE template switching, carried an added universal primer site and UMIs. TCRdb analysed the 5' RACE reads with MiXCR anew, one entry per CDR3 protein. The data hold hundreds of thousands of distinct CDR3 sequences, with more than 8.5% observed a single time. In this sample, this clonotype turned up many times. The antigen remains undetermined. The source material was PBMCs, sampled on the day of the first yellow fever vaccination. The sequence was collected from a young man who received the YFV17D yellow fever vaccine.

The CDR3 DNA reads TGCGCCAGCAGCTTGTCGGTGGGGTTTGGGGATACGCAGTATTTT. It codes for CASSLSVGFGDTQYF. The V gene is TRBV5-1, the J gene TRBJ2-3; D is undetermined. The CDR3 is made up of 15 amino acids. With 1 base removed from V and 6 bases from J, the gap between germline ends came to 15 bases. Germline assignment: CDR1 SGHRS and CDR2 YFSETQ.